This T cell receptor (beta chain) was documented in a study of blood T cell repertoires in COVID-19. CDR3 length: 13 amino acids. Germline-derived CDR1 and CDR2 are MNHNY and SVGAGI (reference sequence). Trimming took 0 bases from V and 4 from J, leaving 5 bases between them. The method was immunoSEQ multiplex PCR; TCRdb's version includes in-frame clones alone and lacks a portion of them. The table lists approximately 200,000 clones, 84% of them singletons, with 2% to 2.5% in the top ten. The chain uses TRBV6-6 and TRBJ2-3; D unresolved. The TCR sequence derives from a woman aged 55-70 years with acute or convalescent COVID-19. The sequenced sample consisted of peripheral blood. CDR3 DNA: TGTGCCAGCAGTTACTCTCGGGCAGATACGCAGTATTTT. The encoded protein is CASSYSRADTQYF.